Below are 32 T cell receptor beta chains sequenced from a single sample in a study of cytomegalovirus exposure and HLA in healthy donors. This PCR relied on a set of 60 Vbeta primers and 13 Jbeta primers. The table came from immunoSEQ multiplex PCR; TCRdb's copy has only in-frame clones and leaves some out. The sample consists of some 120,000 clones, around four fifths of them appearing once. Sample: PBMCs. The receptors shown here come from a woman aged 40 to 55 in good health and CMV-seropositive.

In this sample, this clone turned up once. The rearrangement uses TRBV7-7 and TRBJ2-2; TRBD1 is a possible D gene (6 bases). Germline V lookup: CDR1 SSHAT, CDR2 FNYEAQ (reference sequence). The germline V and J ends were trimmed by 5 bases and 1 base, with 11 bases remaining between them. This CDR3 region has 15 residues. The chain's CDR3 is CASSPNRVNTGELFF. The CDR3 bases are TGTGCCAGCAGCCCGAACAGGGTGAACACCGGGGAGCTGTTTTTT.

V is TRBV28 and J is TRBJ1-1; 7 bases agree with TRBD1. This CDR3 has 14 residues. J gave up 5 bases and V 3 bases, and 6 bases lay outside the gene matches. The germline CDR1 and CDR2 sequences are MDHEN and SYDVKM. The CDR3 loop is CASSLTGFRTEAFF. CDR3 DNA: TGTGCCAGCAGTTTGACAGGGTTTCGGACTGAAGCTTTCTTT. Full variable domain (remainder filled in from reference TRBV28 and TRBJ1-1): DVKVTQSSRYLVKRTGEKVFLECVQDMDHENMFWYRQDPGLGLRLIYFSYDVKMKEKGDIPEGYSVSREKKERFSLILESASTNQTSMYLCASSLTGFRTEAFFGQGTRLTVV.

The rearrangement links TRBV7-2 to TRBJ2-7; 12 nucleotides match TRBD2. Germline CDR1 reads SGHTA; CDR2 reads FQGNSA. The CDR3 runs 16 residues. V shed 6 bases, J shed 3 bases, and the junction held 9 bases outside the gene matches. CDR3 bases: TGTGCCAGCAGTTCTAATCTAGCGGGAGGGAGCTACGAGCAGTACTTC. It yields the protein CASSSNLAGGSYEQYF.

The J gene is TRBJ2-5, the V gene TRBV9; a weak D match, TRBD2 (6 bases). Germline-derived CDR1 and CDR2 are SGDLS and YYNGEE. This CDR3 spans 16 amino acids. The V end lost 3 bases, the J end lost 2 bases, and 17 bases lay between the germline ends. The CDR3 DNA reads TGTGCCAGCAGCGCCAGTCCGAACCGGGGGCAAGAGACCCAGTACTTC. Translated: CASSASPNRGQETQYF.

This clone was seen a few times. V usage is TRBV7-2 and J usage is TRBJ2-7; no clear D. Trimming took off 1 base at V and 7 bases at J, with 5 bases between the two ends. This CDR3 is 11 amino acids long. From germline, CDR1 is SGHTA and CDR2 FQGNSA. This chain's CDR3 is CASSLGVEQYF. CDR3 DNA sequence: TGTGCCAGCAGCTTAGGCGTTGAGCAGTACTTC.

This clone occurred once. The chain carries TRBV5-4 and TRBJ1-1, with TRBD1 matching 8 bases. The CDR3 contains 15 residues. The V segment lost 3 bases and the J segment 5 bases; nucleotides outside the gene matches: 9. The germline V gene has CDR1 SGHNT and CDR2 YYREEE (reference sequence). The CDR3 coding sequence is TGTGCCAGCAGCTGGATACGACAGGGGCGGACTGAAGCTTTCTTT. Amino acids: CASSWIRQGRTEAFF.

About this clone itself: Other DNA sequences in this specimen translate into the identical CDR3. The rearrangement uses TRBV7-2 and TRBJ2-7; 7 bases line up with TRBD1. CDR3 length: 13 amino acids. The germline CDR1 and CDR2 sequences are SGHTA and FQGNSA. V shed 5 bases, J shed 0 bases, and the junction held 1 base outside the gene matches. This chain's CDR3 is CASSDRVSYEQYF. DNA for the CDR3: TGTGCCAGCAGCGACAGGGTCTCCTACGAGCAGTACTTC.

The chain links TRBV18 to TRBJ2-7; 7 nucleotides align to TRBD2. The CDR3 is made up of 14 amino acids. Germline assignment: CDR1 KGHSH and CDR2 LQKENI. V trimming: 2 bases; J trimming: 5 bases; junction bases outside the gene matches: 6. DNA for the CDR3: TGTGCCAGCTCACCAACCGGGACTAACAACGAGCAGTACTTC. It codes for CASSPTGTNNEQYF.

V gene TRBV13 combines with J gene TRBJ2-7; tentative D call: TRBD1 (6 bases). The V gene's germline CDR1 is PRHDT and CDR2 FYEKMQ (reference sequence). The length of the CDR3 is 14 residues. With 5 bases removed from V and 2 bases from J, the gap between germline ends came to 13 bases. CDR3 in DNA: TGTGCCAGCAGCGCAGGGGACACGACCTACGAGCAGTACTTC. Its protein product is CASSAGDTTYEQYF.

The chain is built from TRBV28 and TRBJ2-7; D is perhaps TRBD2 (5 bases). V was cut by 5 bases and J by 2 bases, with 16 bases left in between. CDR3 size: 15 residues. Germline loops: CDR1 MDHEN, CDR2 SYDVKM. Here the CDR3 reads CASSIRERKAYEQYF. The CDR3 coding sequence is TGTGCCAGCAGTATTAGGGAGAGGAAAGCCTACGAGCAGTACTTC.

The rearrangement uses TRBV6-6 and TRBJ1-5, with D tentatively TRBD1 (5 bases). The ends were cut back, 6 bases at V and 0 bases at J, with 12 bases in the middle. The CDR3 spans 15 residues. Germline V gene data show CDR1 as MNHNY and CDR2 as SVGAGI (reference sequence). CDR3 protein: CASSVTDPSNQPQHF. The DNA of the CDR3 is TGTGCCAGCAGCGTGACAGATCCTAGCAATCAGCCCCAGCATTTT.

As to this clone: In the same sample, other DNA sequences code for this CDR3. The chain links TRBV7-9 to TRBJ1-1; D possibly corresponds to TRBD1 (6 bases). Trimming shortened V by 3 bases and J by 5 bases, and 10 bases separated the two germline ends. This CDR3 contains 13 residues. CDR1 SEHNR and CDR2 FQNEAQ come from the germline V gene (reference sequence). DNA for the CDR3: TGTGCCAGCAGCTTGGGGGGGCTTACTGAAGCTTTCTTT. It is translated as CASSLGGLTEAFF.

The V call is TRBV11-3, the J call TRBJ1-2; TRBD1 matches 7 bases. CDR1 is SGHNT and CDR2 is YENEEA in the germline V gene. V dropped 1 base and J dropped 1; count of bases not matched to a gene: 15. The CDR3 loop spans 19 amino acids. CDR3: CASSLVRGLPGQHNYGYTF. CDR3 DNA: TGTGCCAGCAGCTTAGTACGGGGGTTACCGGGACAGCATAACTATGGCTACACCTTC.

The chain joins TRBV6-1 to TRBJ2-7, with TRBD2 matching over 9 bases. CDR1 and CDR2 from the germline V gene are MNHNS and SASEGT. The CDR3 covers 14 residues. Trimming at V came to 6 bases and at J to 5 bases, leaving 8 bases not matched to a gene. In DNA form, the CDR3 reads TGTGCCAGCAGCCAAACTAGCGGGTCTGACGAGCAGTACTTC. Translating gives CASSQTSGSDEQYF.

The chain combines TRBV7-2 with TRBJ2-3; 8 bases map to TRBD2. V shed 6 bases and J 2 bases; nucleotides not matched to a gene: 10. The germline CDR1 and CDR2 sequences are SGHTA and FQGNSA. The CDR3 is 16 amino acids. The CDR3 loop reads CASSVTGGTYTDTQYF. The DNA of the CDR3 is TGTGCCAGCAGTGTAACGGGGGGGACCTACACAGATACGCAGTATTTT.

V usage is TRBV7-2 and J usage is TRBJ2-7, with D tentatively TRBD2 (6 bases). In germline, CDR1 is SGHTA, CDR2 FQGNSA. V lost 1 base and J lost 5, with 9 bases in between. The CDR3 length is 13 residues. CDR3 sequence reads: CASSLELAHEQYF. The CDR3 DNA is TGTGCCAGCAGCTTAGAACTAGCACACGAGCAGTACTTC.

The J gene is TRBJ2-6, the V gene TRBV30; TRBD1 matches 8 bases. CDR1 is GTSNPN, CDR2 SVGIG, per germline (reference sequence). CDR3 length: 17 amino acids. Trimming at V came to 2 bases and at J to 0 bases, leaving 6 bases not matched to a gene. This CDR3 reads CAWSFRTGNSGANVLTF. CDR3 nucleotides: TGTGCCTGGAGTTTTCGGACAGGGAACTCTGGGGCCAACGTCCTGACTTTC.

The chain has TRBV2 and TRBJ2-7, with D perhaps TRBD1 (6 bases). The V gene lost 6 bases and the J gene lost 6 bases, with 9 bases spanning the gap. CDR3 size: 11 residues. Germline V CDR1 and CDR2: SNHLY, FYNNEI. The CDR3 DNA reads TGTGCCAGCAGCGACAGGTCCGAGCAGTACTTC. As protein: CASSDRSEQYF.

The sample holds a few counts of this clone. The chain links TRBV7-9 to TRBJ1-3; D remains unclear. The CDR3 is 14 amino acids. Trimming removed 5 bases at V and 2 bases at J, with 10 bases between. Germline CDR1 is SEHNR and CDR2 is FQNEAQ (reference sequence). CDR3 coding DNA: TGTGCCAGCAGCATGGAGGGTGCTGGAAACACCATATATTTT. Its protein is CASSMEGAGNTIYF. The full variable domain, in which reference TRBV7-9 and TRBJ1-3 provide the parts outside the CDR3, is DTGVSQNPRHKITKRGQNVTFRCDPISEHNRLYWYRQTLGQGPEFLTYFQNEAQLEKSRLLSDRFSAERPKGSFSTLEIQRTEQGDSAMYLCASSMEGAGNTIYFGEGSWLTVV.

Only a few counts were recorded for this clone. The chain employs TRBV6-6 and TRBJ1-2, with 7 nucleotides matching TRBD1. Germline-derived CDR1 and CDR2 are MNHNY and SVGAGI (reference sequence). The CDR3 loop spans 14 amino acids. J was trimmed by 5 bases and V by 6 bases; bases with no gene match: 9. This chain's CDR3 is CASSSTGQAYGYTF. The DNA of the CDR3 is TGTGCCAGCAGCAGCACCGGACAGGCTTATGGCTACACCTTC.

This chain connects TRBV28 to TRBJ1-2; TRBD1 agrees at 9 bases. Looked up from germline, CDR1 is MDHEN and CDR2 is SYDVKM. V shed 6 bases, J shed 7 bases, and the junction held 12 bases outside the gene matches. The CDR3 totals 15 residues. CDR3 in DNA: TGTGCCAGCAGACGATCTACGACAGGGGGTAGTGGCTACACCTTC. It yields the protein CASRRSTTGGSGYTF.

V and J are TRBV11-2 and TRBJ1-2, with no clear D. The germline V and J ends were trimmed by 1 base and 14 bases, with 14 bases remaining between them. CDR1 SGHAT and CDR2 FQNNGV come from the germline V gene. CDR3 length: 12 amino acids. This CDR3 is CASSLAERARTF. The CDR3 DNA follows: TGTGCCAGCAGCTTAGCAGAGAGGGCTAGGACCTTC. The full variable domain, its missing parts supplied by reference TRBV11-2 and TRBJ1-2, is EAGVAQSPRYKIIEKRQSVAFWCNPISGHATLYWYQQILGQGPKLLIQFQNNGVVDDSQLPKDRFSAERLKGVDSTLKIQPAKLEDSAVYLCASSLAERARTFGSGTRLTVV.

The V call is TRBV11-3, the J call TRBJ2-2, with 8 bases fitting TRBD2. CDR1 is SGHNT, CDR2 YENEEA, per germline. J gave up 0 bases and V 5 bases, and 5 bases lay outside the gene matches. The CDR3 length is 16 residues. The CDR3 region is CASSHTSGTNTGELFF. Written as DNA, the CDR3 is TGTGCCAGCAGCCATACTAGCGGAACGAACACCGGGGAGCTGTTTTTT. Looking up the rest from reference TRBV11-3 and TRBJ2-2 gives the full variable domain: EAGVVQSPRYKIIEKKQPVAFWCNPISGHNTLYWYLQNLGQGPELLIRYENEEAVDDSQLPKDRFSAERLKGVDSTLKIQPAELGDSAVYLCASSHTSGTNTGELFFGEGSRLTVL.

The chain employs TRBV5-6 and TRBJ1-1, with 9 bases matching TRBD1. This CDR3 is 16 amino acids long. The V gene end was trimmed by 4 bases and the J gene end by 5 bases; junction bases not matched to a gene: 12. In germline, CDR1 is SGHDT, CDR2 YYEEEE. The CDR3 nucleotides are TGTGCCAGCAGCGACCGGGACAGGGTGTCGGAAACTGAAGCTTTCTTT. Its translation: CASSDRDRVSETEAFF. Full variable domain (remainder filled in from reference TRBV5-6 and TRBJ1-1): DAGVTQSPTHLIKTRGQQVTLRCSPKSGHDTVSWYQQALGQGPQFIFQYYEEEERQRGNFPDRFSGHQFPNYSSELNVNALLLGDSALYLCASSDRDRVSETEAFFGQGTRLTVV.

The CDR3 sequence is CASSGTWTAPYNEQFF. In nucleotides, the CDR3 is TGTGCCAGCAGTGGAACGTGGACAGCTCCCTACAATGAGCAGTTCTTC. The chain joins TRBV27 to TRBJ2-1, with D possibly matching TRBD1 (6 bases). Germline CDR1 reads MNHEY; CDR2 reads SMNVEV (reference sequence). The CDR3 is made up of 16 amino acids. Trimming left V 5 bases short and J 2 bases short, with 16 bases between.

This clone was picked up a small number of times. V gene TRBV14 combines with J gene TRBJ2-7; 7 nucleotides agree with TRBD1. J gave up 2 bases and V 0 bases, and 7 bases lay outside the gene matches. Germline CDR1 reads SGHDN; CDR2 reads FVKESK. The CDR3 covers 16 residues. The CDR3 here is CASSQEPRQGAYEQYF. CDR3 sequence (DNA): TGTGCCAGCAGCCAAGAACCCAGACAGGGCGCCTACGAGCAGTACTTC.

The chain combines TRBV19 with TRBJ2-5; 10 bases fit TRBD1. Germline V gene lookup returns CDR1 LNHDA and CDR2 SQIVND (reference sequence). Trimming cost V 5 bases and J 1 base; bases outside gene matches: 4. The CDR3 loop spans 15 amino acids. CDR3 loop: CASSPDRGGQETQYF. The CDR3 coding sequence is TGTGCCAGTAGTCCGGACAGGGGGGGCCAAGAGACCCAGTACTTC.

The chain joins TRBV18 to TRBJ1-4, with TRBD1 matching over 9 bases. The CDR3 is 15 residues long. The germline CDR1 and CDR2 sequences are KGHSH and LQKENI. V dropped 3 bases and J dropped 7; count of bases not matched to a gene: 6. Written as DNA, the CDR3 is TGTGCCAGCTCACCCTGGGGGACAGGGAGTGAAAAACTGTTTTTT. This sequence encodes CASSPWGTGSEKLFF.

The CDR3: CASSPSGYEQYF. DNA for the CDR3: TGTGCCAGCAGCCCGTCAGGCTACGAGCAGTACTTC. The chain carries TRBV7-9 and TRBJ2-7; D not certain. Trimming took off 5 bases at V and 3 bases at J, with 8 bases between the two ends. The V gene's germline CDR1 is SEHNR and CDR2 FQNEAQ (reference sequence). This CDR3 contains 12 residues.

The chain recombines TRBV30 with TRBJ2-5, with 10 bases that match TRBD2. The J call is in doubt because the DNA end fits TRBJ2-7 better. The CDR3 spans 14 residues. The germline gives CDR1 GTSNPN, CDR2 SVGIG (reference sequence). CDR3 sequence reads: CAWSQGLATYEQYF. The CDR3 DNA reads TGTGCCTGGAGCCAGGGACTAGCGACCTACGAGCAGTACTTC.

The genes are TRBV27 and TRBJ2-2; D gene unclear. Trimming shortened V by 6 bases and J by 4 bases, and 12 bases separated the two germline ends. Per germline, CDR1 MNHEY and CDR2 SMNVEV (reference sequence). CDR3 size: 14 residues. The CDR3 DNA reads as TGTGCCAGCAGAGACGTCCGCGGCACCGGGGAGCTGTTTTTT. This translates into CASRDVRGTGELFF.

CDR3 in amino acids: CASRTAGHSYNEQFF. The CDR3 nucleotides read TGTGCCAGCAGAACAGCGGGGCACTCCTACAATGAGCAGTTCTTC. V and J are TRBV28 and TRBJ2-1, with 7 nucleotides matching TRBD2. From germline, CDR1 is MDHEN and CDR2 SYDVKM. Germline trimming cut 6 bases from V and 0 bases from J; bases unmatched to any gene: 5. This CDR3 has 15 amino acids. The variable domain in full, with the rest retrieved from reference TRBV28 and TRBJ2-1, is DVKVTQSSRYLVKRTGEKVFLECVQDMDHENMFWYRQDPGLGLRLIYFSYDVKMKEKGDIPEGYSVSREKKERFSLILESASTNQTSMYLCASRTAGHSYNEQFFGPGTRLTVL.